The sequence of this TCR beta chain was determined in a study of blood T cell repertoires in COVID-19. The germline V gene has CDR1 SGHNT and CDR2 YENEEA. The ends lost 3 bases at V and 7 bases at J; junction bases unmatched: 6. The CDR3 runs 15 residues. Original analysis: The authors estimated nucleated cell counts from reference gene primer amplification. Sequenced by immunoSEQ multiplex PCR; TCRdb stores in-frame clones only, minus some. V and J calls and clone size are copied from that table; D and trimming were computed from the DNA. The table includes roughly 90,000 clones, 80% to 90% detected once.

Sample: peripheral blood. The chain combines TRBV11-3 with TRBJ2-2; 9 bases map to TRBD1. The clonotype originates from a man aged 45-65 years with COVID-19, enrolled during active disease. The CDR3 nucleotides are TGTGCCAGCAGCTTGGGACAGGGAATGGTCGGGGAGCTGTTTTTT. Protein sequence: CASSLGQGMVGELFF.